This record covers a single T cell receptor (beta chain). This clonotype was counted between two and nine times. The antigen it binds to is not known. Per-base qualities were not stored, and no clone one base away is much larger. This sample was included in a study of vaccination and CD4 T cells after COVID-19 (dated by TCRdb to 2022 to 2024). Turning to the overall study: Every convalescent patient had a positive nasal swab PCR test for SARS-CoV-2, with mild disease in under ten patients and severe disease in one. In 10 COVID-19 convalescent patients and a few infection-naive healthy vaccine recipients, the spike-specific CD4+ TCR repertoire before mRNA vaccination was compared with the repertoire after mRNA vaccination. Post-COVID blood samples were collected from convalescent patients a median of around 100 days after diagnosis, with a range of roughly 35 to 180 days. Participants received two doses of either the Pfizer-BioNTech BNT162b2 vaccine (n=8) or the Moderna mRNA-1273 vaccine (n=2). The cultures were stimulated with overlapping spike peptide pools from SARS-CoV-2 and from the common cold coronaviruses HCoV-NL63, HCoV-OC43 and HCoV-229E. In control cultures, a CEFX viral epitope pool was used as positive control, an HIV-1 Nef peptide pool was used as negative control, or no peptide was added. Post-vaccine blood samples were taken a median of roughly 75 days after the second vaccine dose, with a range of 14 to 241 days. The convalescent cohort included six males and four females, with two Hispanic individuals, seven Caucasians, two Asians and one multiracial person. The investigation overall reported the following: In convalescent patients, a median around 83% of post-vaccine SARS-CoV-2-reactive clones were detected only after vaccination, and vaccine-specific priming was suggested by this finding. Nearly all vaccine-specific clones in convalescent patients (304 of 307) were mono-reactive for SARS-CoV-2 spike rather than cross-reactive with common cold coronaviruses. Only a relatively small number of convalescent patients were included in the study, and early timepoints following natural infection were not analyzed. The median number of SARS-CoV-2-reactive clonotypes rose from under 25 after infection to 38 after vaccination, but the change was not significant.

Germline trimming: 5 bases from V, 10 bases from J; junction bases outside gene matches: 11. There are 15 amino acids in the CDR3, from cysteine to phenylalanine inclusive. Only the CDR3 portion is preserved as DNA: 45 bases, with reading frame beginning at the first base. Libraries were constructed by PCR. TCR sequencing of DNA from cultured CD4+ T cells used the Oncomine TCR Beta short-read assay at the Johns Hopkins FTIC core. Genomic DNA was extracted from the cultured CD4+ T cells with the QIAamp micro DNA kit. Oncomine TCR Beta libraries from cultured CD4+ T cells were pooled with unique dual indexes and sequenced on an Illumina iSeq 100. For the original study's pipeline: Non-productive sequences were removed, and CDR3s not starting with C, not ending with F or W, or shorter than 7 amino acids were discarded. The MANAFEST web application identified antigen-specific clonotypes by comparing peptide-stimulated wells against reference wells and other culture wells. Positive clones required FDR below 0.05, an odds ratio above 5, and productive frequency above 0.1% in at least two of three replicate wells. A clonotype counted as cross-reactive if it showed significant expansion both in the SARS-CoV-2 spike wells and in at least one common cold coronavirus spike condition. Levenshtein distances (stringdist) and unrooted phylogenetic trees (ape) in R version 3.6.1 were used to assess CDR3 homology. Clones were called with MiXCR by TCRdb after fastp trimmed the public reads at Q25, and only in-frame beta chains were retained. Rows with one shared CDR3 protein collapse into an entry with the most common genes and DNA. The V and J calls and clone size are TCRdb's, not the authors'. The sample table lists approximately 14,000 distinct CDR3 sequences, 25% to 30% of them with a count of one. Of the sample, 6.5% to 8.5% is held by the ten largest clones.

Explained via the paper, the treatment or condition label denotes: roughly ten-day PBMC culture with coronavirus spike peptide pools or control peptides (ViraFEST assay). The study used the ViraFEST assay, which expanded antigen-specific T cells with peptide pools and then identified expanded clonotypes by TCR sequencing. Positive SARS-CoV-2 PCR tests in the convalescent patients dated from March to December 2020, before Alpha, Beta and Delta variants emerged in the United States. PBMCs were cultured at around 2 million per well in IMDM supplemented with 5% human AB serum and around 10 IU/ml IL-2, with 9.5 to 10 ug/ml peptide pools added. On days 3 and 7, half of the culture medium was replaced with fresh IL-2-containing medium. Once the cells had been in culture for over 9 days, the EasySep CD4+ T cell isolation kit was used to isolate CD4+ T cells by negative selection. Ficoll-Paque Plus gradient centrifugation was used to isolate PBMCs from whole blood, and the isolated PBMCs were then either used fresh or cryopreserved at -140C. Culture conditions were generally each tested in triplicate wells.

The TCR comes from a human donor who had recovered from COVID-19. The chain is assembled from TRBV12-3 or TRBV12-4 and TRBJ1-6, with 7 bases in between that match TRBD1. The specimen sequenced was CD4+ T cells from blood, cultured in vitro. The sequenced DNA: TGTGCCAGCAGTGGGAGGGGGCGTGGTAGGTCACCCCTCCACTTT. The translation is CASSGRGRGRSPLHF.